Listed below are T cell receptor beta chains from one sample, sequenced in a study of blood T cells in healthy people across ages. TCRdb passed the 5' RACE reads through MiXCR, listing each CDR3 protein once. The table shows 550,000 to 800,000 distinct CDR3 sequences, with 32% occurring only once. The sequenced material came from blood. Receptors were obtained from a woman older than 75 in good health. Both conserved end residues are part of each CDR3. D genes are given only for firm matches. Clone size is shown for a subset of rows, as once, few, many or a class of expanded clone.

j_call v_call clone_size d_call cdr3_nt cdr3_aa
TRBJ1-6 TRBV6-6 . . TGTGCCAGCAAGGACGGGACATGTTCACCCCTCCACTTT CASKDGTCSPLHF
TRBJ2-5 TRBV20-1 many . TGCAGTGCTGGGACCCCGGCTGGGGAGACCCAGTACTTC CSAGTPAGETQYF
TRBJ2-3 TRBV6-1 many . TGTGCCAGCAGGGCCACCGGGGCCACAGATACGCAGTATTTT CASRATGATDTQYF
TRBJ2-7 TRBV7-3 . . TGTGCCAGCAGCCCTGGGACGGGGTACTACGAGCAGTACTTC CASSPGTGYYEQYF
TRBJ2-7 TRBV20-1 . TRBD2 TGCAGTGCTAGGGTCCCAGGACTAGCGGGAACCTACGAGCAGTACTTC CSARVPGLAGTYEQYF
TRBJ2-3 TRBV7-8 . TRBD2 TGTGCCAGCAGCTTAGCAGCGGGGGGGAACACAGATACGCAGTATTTT CASSLAAGGNTDTQYF
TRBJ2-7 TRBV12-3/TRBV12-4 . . TGTGCCAGCAGCCTTACCAACGGGTGGCCCTACGAGCAGTACTTC CASSLTNGWPYEQYF
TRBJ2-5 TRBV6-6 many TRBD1 TGTGCCAGCAGCCGACAGGGGCCTCAAGAGACCCAGTACTTC CASSRQGPQETQYF
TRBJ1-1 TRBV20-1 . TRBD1 TGCAGTGTCACCGGGACAGGCCTGAACACTGAAGCTTTCTTT CSVTGTGLNTEAFF
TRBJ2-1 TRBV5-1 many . TGCGCCAGCTACGGGTCCTACAATGAGCAGTTCTTC CASYGSYNEQFF
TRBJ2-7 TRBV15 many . TGTGCCACCAGCTGGGGGAACAGGGCCTACGAGCAGTACTTC CATSWGNRAYEQYF
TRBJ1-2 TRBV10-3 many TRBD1 TGTGCCATCAGCACGGACAGGAACTATGGCTACACCTTC CAISTDRNYGYTF
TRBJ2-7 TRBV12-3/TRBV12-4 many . TGTGCCAGCAGGTACCACAGGGAACGAGACGAGCAGTACTTC CASRYHRERDEQYF
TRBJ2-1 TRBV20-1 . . TGCAGTGCTAGTTTAGCATCCGATGAGCAGTTCTTC CSASLASDEQFF
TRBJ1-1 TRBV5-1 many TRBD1 TGCGCCAGCAGCTTTGGACAGGGAAACACTGAAGCTTTCTTT CASSFGQGNTEAFF
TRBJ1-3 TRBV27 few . TGTGCCAGCAGTTCTACGTTACACTCTGGAAACACCATATATTTT CASSSTLHSGNTIYF
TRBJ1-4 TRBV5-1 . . TGCGCCAGCAACCAAACAGGGCGGGGTGAAAAACTGTTTTTT CASNQTGRGEKLFF
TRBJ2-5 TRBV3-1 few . TGTGCCAGCAGCCAAACTTGGGAGACCCAGTACTTC CASSQTWETQYF
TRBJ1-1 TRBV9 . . TGTGCCAGCAGCGTAAACGAGGCCACTGAAGCTTTCTTT CASSVNEATEAFF
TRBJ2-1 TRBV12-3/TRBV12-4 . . TGTGCCAGCAGCCAATCCGACAAATACAATGAGCAGTTCTTC CASSQSDKYNEQFF
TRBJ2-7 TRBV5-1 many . TGCGCCAGCAGCAGGGAAACAGGGAGGGTCCACGAGCAGTACTTC CASSRETGRVHEQYF
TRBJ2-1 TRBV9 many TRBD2 TGTGCCAGCAGCGCAATAGCGGGGGGGCGTTTTGATGAGCAGTTCTTC CASSAIAGGRFDEQFF
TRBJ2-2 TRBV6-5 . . TGTGCCAGCAGTTACTCGCAGCGGCCGAACACCGGGGAGCTGTTTTTT CASSYSQRPNTGELFF
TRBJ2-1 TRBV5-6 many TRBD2 TGTGCCAGCAGCTTGCCCGGGGCTAGCGGAGACAATGAGCAGTTCTTC CASSLPGASGDNEQFF
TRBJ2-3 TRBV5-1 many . TGCGCCAGCAGCTTGGAGGGCCAGACCCGCACAGATACGCAGTATTTT CASSLEGQTRTDTQYF
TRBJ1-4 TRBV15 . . TGTGCCACCAGCAGAGTTGATGAAAAACTGTTTTTT CATSRVDEKLFF
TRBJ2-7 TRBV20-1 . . TGCAGTGCTAGAGACCCCGGGACACCAAAGAACGAGCAGTACTTC CSARDPGTPKNEQYF
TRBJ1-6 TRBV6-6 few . TGTGCCAGCAGTTACTCGATAGGTGGGGCGGATAATTCACCCCTCCACTTT CASSYSIGGADNSPLHF
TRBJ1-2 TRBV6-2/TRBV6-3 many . TGTGCCAGCATAGACGGGGGAGACTATGGCTACACCTTC CASIDGGDYGYTF
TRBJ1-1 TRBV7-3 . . TGTGCCAGCAGCCCGGGCGGTGCCCCCACCCTATCTGAAGCTTTCTTT CASSPGGAPTLSEAFF
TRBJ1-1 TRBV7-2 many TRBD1 TGTGCCAGCAGCTTAACCACAGGGGCGATGAACACTGAAGCTTTCTTT CASSLTTGAMNTEAFF
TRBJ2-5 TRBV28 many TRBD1 TGTGCCAGCACCGAGGACAGGGCGGGGGAGACCCAGTACTTC CASTEDRAGETQYF
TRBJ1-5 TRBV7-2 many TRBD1 TGTGCCAGCAGCGCCTCAAGGGGGCTCGGACCCCAGCATTTT CASSASRGLGPQHF
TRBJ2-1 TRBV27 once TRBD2 TGTGCCAGCAGGGCCCCGGGGGGAGCCTACAATGAGCAGTTCTTC CASRAPGGAYNEQFF
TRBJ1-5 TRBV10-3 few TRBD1 TGTGCCATCAGTGATGGGACAGGGGCATCGAATCAGCCCCAGCATTTT CAISDGTGASNQPQHF
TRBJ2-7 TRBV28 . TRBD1 TGCGCCAGCAGCCCGGGGACCGGGACAGGGGGCGAGCAGTACTTC CASSPGTGTGGEQYF
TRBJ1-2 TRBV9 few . TGTGCCAGCAGCGTAAGGCAGGGGCCCTCTAACTATGGCTACACCTTC CASSVRQGPSNYGYTF
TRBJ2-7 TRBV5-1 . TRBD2 TGCGCCAGCAGCCGGGAGGGATCCCACGAGCAGTACTTC CASSREGSHEQYF
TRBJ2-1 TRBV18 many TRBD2 TGTGCCAGCTCAACCATCGGCAGCGGGGCAGGGTCCAATGAGCAGTTCTTC CASSTIGSGAGSNEQFF
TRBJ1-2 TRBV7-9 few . TGTGCCAGCAGCTTAGCGGCGGTCCACTATGGCTACACCTTC CASSLAAVHYGYTF
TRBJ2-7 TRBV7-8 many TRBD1 TGTGCCAGCAGCCGCCGGGACAGAGGGGACGAGCAGTACTTC CASSRRDRGDEQYF
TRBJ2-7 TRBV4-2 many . TGTGCCAGCAGCCACGGGACGGGGCGAAGTACCCCCTACGAGCAGTACTTC CASSHGTGRSTPYEQYF
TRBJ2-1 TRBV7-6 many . TGTGCCAGCAGCGCGGACAGCCATGAGCAGTTCTTC CASSADSHEQFF
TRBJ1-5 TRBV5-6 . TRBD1 TGTGCCAGCAGCGCGGACAGGGGGGGACGGGGGCCCCAGCATTTT CASSADRGGRGPQHF
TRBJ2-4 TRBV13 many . TGTGCCAGCAGCCCACCAGGGGCGGAGACATTGAGAATTCAGTACTTC CASSPPGAETLRIQYF